The present TCR beta chain was sequenced within a study of T cell clones after liver transplantation. At the level of the study: Liver transplant recipients had immunosuppression withdrawal attempted within 2 years.

Turning to this clone: What it recognizes is unknown.

TCRdb's copy holds only in-frame clones and misses some; the assay was immunoSEQ multiplex PCR. The repertoire includes over 50,000 clones, roughly 80% of them detected once, and 7.5% to 10% sits in the top ten. Germline-derived CDR1 and CDR2 are SGHNT and YENEEA. This CDR3 region has 14 residues. V lost 7 bases to trimming and J lost 7 bases, with 19 bases between them. Study results and limitations: Conclusions were preliminary, with small, heterogeneous patient groups. A larger donor-reactive than third-party decline suggested partial antigen-specific deletion.

The sequence came from a human donor who received a liver transplant. This chain uses TRBV11-3 with TRBJ1-2; weak D call: TRBD1 (5 bases). The source was CD4+ T cells from blood, collected before liver transplant. This CDR3 reads CASTPSGGISGYTF. CDR3 bases: TGTGCCAGCACACCGTCGGGGGGAATAAGTGGCTACACCTTC.